This T cell receptor (beta chain) is drawn from a study of T cells expressing NK-cell markers. Study-wide context: Sorted CD3+CD56-NKG2C+, CD3+CD56+NKG2C+ and CD3+CD56+NKG2C- T cells supplied the TCR beta repertoires. Serological testing identified most of the eight sequenced donors as HCMV-seropositive and one as seronegative. Study-wide results and limits: The contribution of dominant NKG2C+ clonotypes to CD8+ T cells in a handful of donors was roughly 1.0-8%. These same clonotypes (in several donors) also led the CD3+CD56-NKG2C+ fraction.

The CDR3 is 17 residues long. Germline CDR1 and CDR2: LNHDA and SQIVND (reference sequence). A word on this clonotype: The antigen is unknown.

TCRdb reworked the 5' RACE reads into one entry per CDR3 protein, no DNA. The table lists about 160,000 distinct CDR3 sequences. This sequence originates from a woman aged 18 to 75 in good health. Specimen: blood T cells: a sorted CD56 or NKG2C T cell subset, CD4+ or CD8+ T cells, or bulk PBMC T cells (not recorded which). The V call is TRBV19, the J call TRBJ2-7; the TCRdb D gene call, TRBD1, has no DNA to confirm it. CDR3 region: CASSIGGRGKILYEQYF. Full variable domain (outside the CDR3, taken from reference TRBV19 and TRBJ2-7): DGGITQSPKYLFRKEGQNVTLSCEQNLNHDAMYWYRQDPGQGLRLIYYSQIVNDFQKGDIAEGYSVSREKKESFPLTVTSAQKNPTAFYLCASSIGGRGKILYEQYFGPGTRLTVT.